This TCR beta chain was identified during a study of blood T cell repertoires in COVID-19. Looking at the study overall: Specimens from acute and convalescent COVID-19 originated in the United States, Italy and Spain. PBMCs, B-cell-depleted T cells, or T cells provided the cDNA or gDNA that made up the material.

How the authors handled the data: By means of reference gene primer amplification, nucleated cell counts were estimated. Data came from immunoSEQ multiplex PCR; TCRdb stores just in-frame clones and leaves some out. That table furnishes V, J and clone size, whereas the DNA furnished D and trimming. The profile shows around 110,000 clones, approximately 90% of them singletons. Trimming left V 3 bases short and J 0 bases short, with 9 bases between. The CDR3 covers 15 residues. CDR1 and CDR2 (germline): KGHSH, LQKENI. This chain links TRBV18 with TRBJ1-3; D not resolved. The clonotype comes from a human donor with active COVID-19. The donor label of this sample is uncertain. The sequencing sample was made of peripheral blood. The CDR3 DNA is TGTGCCAGCTCACCTACCGAGAGCTCTGGAAACACCATATATTTT. Amino acid sequence: CASSPTESSGNTIYF. The whole variable domain, filled in from reference TRBV18 and TRBJ1-3, reads NAGVMQNPRHLVRRRGQEARLRCSPMKGHSHVYWYRQLPEEGLKFMVYLQKENIIDESGMPKERFSAEFPKEGPSILRIQQVVRGDSAAYFCASSPTESSGNTIYFGEGSWLTVV.